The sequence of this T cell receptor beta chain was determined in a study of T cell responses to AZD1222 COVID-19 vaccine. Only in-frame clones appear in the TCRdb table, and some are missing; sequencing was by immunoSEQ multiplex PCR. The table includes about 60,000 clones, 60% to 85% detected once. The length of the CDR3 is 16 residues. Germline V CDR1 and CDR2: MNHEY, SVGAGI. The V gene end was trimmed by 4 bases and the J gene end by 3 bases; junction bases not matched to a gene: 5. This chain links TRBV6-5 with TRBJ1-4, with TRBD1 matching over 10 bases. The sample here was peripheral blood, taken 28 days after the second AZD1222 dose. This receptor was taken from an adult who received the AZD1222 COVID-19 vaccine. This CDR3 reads CASSFGQGVSNEKLFF. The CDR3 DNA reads TGTGCCAGCAGTTTTGGACAGGGGGTTTCTAATGAAAAACTGTTTTTT.